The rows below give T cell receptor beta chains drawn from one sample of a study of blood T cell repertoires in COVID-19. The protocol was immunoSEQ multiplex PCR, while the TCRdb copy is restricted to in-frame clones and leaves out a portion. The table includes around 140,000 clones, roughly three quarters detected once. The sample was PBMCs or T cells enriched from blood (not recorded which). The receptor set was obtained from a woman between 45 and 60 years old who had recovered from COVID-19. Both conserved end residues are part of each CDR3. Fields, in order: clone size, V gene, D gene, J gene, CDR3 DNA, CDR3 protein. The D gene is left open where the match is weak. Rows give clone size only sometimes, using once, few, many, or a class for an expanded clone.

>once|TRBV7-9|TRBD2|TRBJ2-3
TGTGCCAGCAGCGATCCGACTAGCGGGGGGGCCTCTTTCTTCGGTACGCAGTATTTT
CASSDPTSGGASFFGTQYF
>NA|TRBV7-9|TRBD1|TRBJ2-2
TGTGCCAGCAGCTTAGACGGGGACAGGGGGAGCACCGGGGAGCTGTTTTTT
CASSLDGDRGSTGELFF
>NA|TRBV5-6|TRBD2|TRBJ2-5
TGTGCCAGCAGCTACAGCGGGGGGCTTCTAGAGACCCAGTACTTC
CASSYSGGLLETQYF
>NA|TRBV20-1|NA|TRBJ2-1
TGCAGTGCTAGTTCCGCGGCAGGGCTCTACAATGAGCAGTTCTTC
CSASSAAGLYNEQFF
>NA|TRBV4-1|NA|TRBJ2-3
TGCGCCAGCAGCCAAGGCCTTCAAGGAGGCACAGATACGCAGTATTTT
CASSQGLQGGTDTQYF
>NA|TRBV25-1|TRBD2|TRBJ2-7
TGTGCCAGCAGTGAATCTAGCGGGACCTACGAGCAGTACTTC
CASSESSGTYEQYF
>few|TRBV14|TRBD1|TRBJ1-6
TGTGCCAGCAGCCAGGGGACAGGGCCTTCACCCCTCCACTTT
CASSQGTGPSPLHF
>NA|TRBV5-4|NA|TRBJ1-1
TGTGCCAGCAGCTTGGGACAGGCAGACTTCACTGAAGCTTTCTTT
CASSLGQADFTEAFF
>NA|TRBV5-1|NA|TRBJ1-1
TGCGCCAGCAGCTTGGCTCTAGGGGGGGCGAACACTGAAGCTTTCTTT
CASSLALGGANTEAFF
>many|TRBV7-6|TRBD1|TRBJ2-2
TGTGCCAGCAGCCCTACAACAGGGGGCAACACCGGGGAGCTGTTTTTT
CASSPTTGGNTGELFF
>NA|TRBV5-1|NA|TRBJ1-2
TGCGCCAGCAGCCGAAATATGGACAGAGCCTATGGCTACACCTTC
CASSRNMDRAYGYTF
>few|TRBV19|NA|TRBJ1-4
TGTGCCAGTAGTATATACCTGGGGGCCGAGGATGAAAAACTGTTTTTT
CASSIYLGAEDEKLFF
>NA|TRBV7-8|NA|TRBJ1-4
TGTGCCAGCAGCTTAGAAGCCAGGGGCCATGAAAAACTGTTTTTT
CASSLEARGHEKLFF
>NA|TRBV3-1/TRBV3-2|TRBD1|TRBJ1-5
TGTGCCAGCAGCCAAGGCAGGGGGAGCAATCAGCCCCAGCATTTT
CASSQGRGSNQPQHF
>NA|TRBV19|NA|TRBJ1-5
TGTGCCAGTAGTAACACCGGGACACATCATAGCAATCAGCCCCAGCATTTT
CASSNTGTHHSNQPQHF
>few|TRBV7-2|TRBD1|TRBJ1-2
TGTGCCAGCAGCTTGGGACAGAACTATGGCTACACCTTC
CASSLGQNYGYTF
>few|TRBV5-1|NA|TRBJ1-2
TGCGCCAGCAGCTTGGGTGGTGAGAACTATGGCTACACCTTC
CASSLGGENYGYTF
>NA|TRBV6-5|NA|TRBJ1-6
TGTGCCAGCAGTCCCCGGACAGATGATTCACCCCTCCACTTT
CASSPRTDDSPLHF
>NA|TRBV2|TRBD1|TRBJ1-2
TGTGCCAGCAGGGCCTTAGGGACAGGGGGCCCTAACTATGGCTACACCTTC
CASRALGTGGPNYGYTF
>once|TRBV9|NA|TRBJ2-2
TGTGCCAGTACTCGGACTCTCACCGGGGAGCTGTTTTTT
CASTRTLTGELFF
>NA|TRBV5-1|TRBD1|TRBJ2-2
TGCGCCAGCAGCTTGCTTAGACAGGGCACTGGCGGGGAGCTGTTTTTT
CASSLLRQGTGGELFF
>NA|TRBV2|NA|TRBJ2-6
TGTGCCAGCAGTGAACCCGGAGGGAGTTCTGGGGCCAACGTCCTGACTTTC
CASSEPGGSSGANVLTF
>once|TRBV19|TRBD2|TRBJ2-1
TGTGCCAGTACCCGTAATGGGGGGGGGTACAATGAGCAGTTCTTC
CASTRNGGGYNEQFF
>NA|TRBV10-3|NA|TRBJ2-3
TGTGCCATCAGTGGGGGGCGCACAGATACGCAGTATTTT
CAISGGRTDTQYF
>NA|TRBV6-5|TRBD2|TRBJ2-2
TGTGCCAGCACCGCGGGACTATTAAACACCGGGGAGCTGTTTTTT
CASTAGLLNTGELFF
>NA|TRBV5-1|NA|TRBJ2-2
TGCGCCAGCAGCTTGACCCCAGGCGGGGCGGCCGGGGAGCTGTTTTTT
CASSLTPGGAAGELFF
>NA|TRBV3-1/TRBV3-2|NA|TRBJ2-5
TGTGCCAGCAGCCATCGCGAGATCCAAGAGACCCAGTACTTC
CASSHREIQETQYF
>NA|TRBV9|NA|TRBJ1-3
TGTGCCAGCAGCGATGAGCTCGGGGTAGCTGGAAACACCATATATTTT
CASSDELGVAGNTIYF
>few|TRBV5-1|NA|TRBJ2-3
TGCGCCAGTGGGGGGGCCGAGACAGATACGCAGTATTTT
CASGGAETDTQYF
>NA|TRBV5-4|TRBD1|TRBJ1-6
TGTGCCAGCAGCGGGAAAAAGGGGGCGCAGGCTAATTCACCCCTCCACTTT
CASSGKKGAQANSPLHF
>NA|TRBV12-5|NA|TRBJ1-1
TGTGCTAGTGGTTTGACGGTGAACACTGAAGCTTTCTTT
CASGLTVNTEAFF
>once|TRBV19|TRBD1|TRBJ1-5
TGTGCCAGTAGTATCAGGGGGCGAGAACCCCAGCATTTT
CASSIRGREPQHF
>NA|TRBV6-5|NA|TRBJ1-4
TGTGCCAGCAGTCTATGGAGGGCAGATGAAAAACTGTTTTTT
CASSLWRADEKLFF
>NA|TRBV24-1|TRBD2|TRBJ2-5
TGTGCCACCAGTGAGCCGGGGGGGAAAGAGACCCAGTACTTC
CATSEPGGKETQYF
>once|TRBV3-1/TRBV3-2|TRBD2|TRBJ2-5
TGTGCCAGCAGCCAAGATAAGCGGGGGGGCCGAGAGACCCAGTACTTC
CASSQDKRGGRETQYF
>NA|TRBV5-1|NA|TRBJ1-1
TGCGCCAGCAGCTCGGGACACCCTATGAACACTGAAGCTTTCTTT
CASSSGHPMNTEAFF
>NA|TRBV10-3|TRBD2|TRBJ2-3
TGTGCCATCAGGGACCGGACTAGCGGGGGGAATACAGATACGCAGTATTTT
CAIRDRTSGGNTDTQYF
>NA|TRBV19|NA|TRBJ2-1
TGTGCCAGTAACTATTATGGTGAGCAGTTCTTC
CASNYYGEQFF